These T cell receptor beta chains were read from a single sample in a study of T cells after posttransplantation cyclophosphamide. TCRdb's copy holds only in-frame clones and misses some; the assay was immunoSEQ multiplex PCR. Of around 6,200 clones listed, roughly nine tenths are singletons. The starting material was CD8+ T cells sorted from blood, obtained after allogeneic stem cell transplant with posttransplant cyclophosphamide. The receptors were gathered from a male patient aged 55 to 70 who received an allogeneic stem cell transplant from a related donor and was CMV-positive. Among the T cells, some may be from the graft donor. CDR3s include the opening cysteine and the closing phenylalanine or tryptophan. The D gene is left open where the match is weak. Clone size is shown for a subset of rows, as once, few, many or a class of expanded clone.

DNA,CDR3,V,J,D,size
TGTGCCAGCAGCTTGGAGGAAGGGGGCAATAGCGACGAGCAGTACTTC,CASSLEEGGNSDEQYF,TRBV5-5,TRBJ2-7,TRBD1,-
TGTGCCAGCAGCTTACACAGGGGGCCAGGAGCTACGCAGTATTTT,CASSLHRGPGATQYF,TRBV7-9,TRBJ2-3,TRBD1,-
TGTGCCAGCGACAGGGAGAACACCGGGGAGCTGTTTTTT,CASDRENTGELFF,TRBV9,TRBJ2-2,TRBD1,-
TGTGCCAGCAGCCAGATGGGACAGGGTAACTATGGCTACACCTTC,CASSQMGQGNYGYTF,TRBV7-8,TRBJ1-2,TRBD1,-
TGCGCCAGCAGCCACCTCGACAGGGACACTGAAGCTTTCTTT,CASSHLDRDTEAFF,TRBV4-3,TRBJ1-1,TRBD1,-
TGTGCCAGCAGCTACGGACAGGGCCCACCAGGCTACACCTTC,CASSYGQGPPGYTF,TRBV7-3,TRBJ1-2,TRBD1,-
TGTGCCAGCAGCGCTGGGGTATCGGGACAGATCTACGAGCAGTACTTC,CASSAGVSGQIYEQYF,TRBV9,TRBJ2-7,TRBD1,-
TGTGCCAGCAGCCTCCTACAGGGGACTGGAAACACCATATATTTT,CASSLLQGTGNTIYF,TRBV5-5,TRBJ1-3,TRBD1,-
TGTGCCTGGAACCCCTGGGCGGGGGATGGCTACACCTTC,CAWNPWAGDGYTF,TRBV30,TRBJ1-2,-,-
TGTGCCAGCAGTTTAACAGGGGGCGGGAAACCCCTCCACTTT,CASSLTGGGKPLHF,TRBV28,TRBJ1-6,TRBD1,-
TGTGCCAGCAGCTTGGAACAGGGTATCTATAATTCACCCCTCCACTTT,CASSLEQGIYNSPLHF,TRBV7-9,TRBJ1-6,-,-
TGTGCCAGCAGCCTAATCGGGGTCGGACAGAATAGCAATCAGCCCCAGCATTTT,CASSLIGVGQNSNQPQHF,TRBV5-8,TRBJ1-5,-,-
TGCGCCAGCAGCCCGCTAGCGGGTTCCTACAATGAGCAGTTCTTC,CASSPLAGSYNEQFF,TRBV5-1,TRBJ2-1,TRBD2,once
TGTGCCAGCAGTGACGGGGGACTAGACACCGGGGAGCTGTTTTTT,CASSDGGLDTGELFF,TRBV6-4,TRBJ2-2,TRBD2,few
TGTGCCAGCACGCTTGGTGGGGGGGTACAAGAGACCCAGTACTTC,CASTLGGGVQETQYF,TRBV7-2,TRBJ2-5,TRBD2,-
TGTGCCAGCAGCGTAGACGGAGGGGACAGCGAGCAGTACTTC,CASSVDGGDSEQYF,TRBV9,TRBJ2-7,-,-
TGTGCTAGTGGTCTCGGACAGGGAACGTCACCCCTCCACTTT,CASGLGQGTSPLHF,TRBV12-5,TRBJ1-6,TRBD1,-
TGTGCCAGCAGCTTACAGGGGAACAATTCCCCCCTCCACTTT,CASSLQGNNSPLHF,TRBV28,TRBJ1-6,TRBD1,-
TGTGCCAGCAGAGTGGGGCAGTACAATCAGCCCCAGCATTTT,CASRVGQYNQPQHF,TRBV2,TRBJ1-5,-,-
TGTGCCAGCAGCGACAGGGGTTCGTACAATCAGCCCCAGCATTTT,CASSDRGSYNQPQHF,TRBV5-8,TRBJ1-5,TRBD1,-
TGTGCCAGCAGTCCCGGGGGAGGGGGATACGAGCAGTACTTC,CASSPGGGGYEQYF,TRBV28,TRBJ2-7,-,-
TGCGCCAGCAGCCAGGGGACTGCCTCCTACGAGCAGTACTTC,CASSQGTASYEQYF,TRBV4-1,TRBJ2-7,-,-